These T cell receptor beta chains were read from a single sample in a study of cytomegalovirus exposure and HLA in healthy donors. Generated by immunoSEQ multiplex PCR, the TCRdb table keeps only in-frame clones and is missing some. The table lists some 170,000 clones, around 75% of them singletons, with 4.7% in the top ten. The sequenced material came from PBMCs. The receptors here all came from a man aged 18 to 35 in good health and CMV-seropositive. The CDR3 runs from the conserved cysteine through the conserved F or W. D genes are given only for firm matches. The size of a clone is reported for some rows only, either as once, few or many, or as a class for expanded clones.

V	D	length	size	J	CDR3	DNA
TRBV7-3	TRBD1	15	NA	TRBJ2-2	CASSTGQGTAGELFF	TGTGCCAGCAGCACCGGACAGGGTACAGCCGGGGAGCTGTTTTTT
TRBV6-4	NA	13	NA	TRBJ1-1	CASSGSQNTEAFF	TGTGCCAGCAGTGGCTCTCAGAATACTGAAGCTTTCTTT
TRBV11-2	NA	14	few	TRBJ1-1	CASRVAELNTEAFF	TGTGCCAGCAGGGTGGCAGAATTGAACACTGAAGCTTTCTTT
TRBV7-9	TRBD1	16	NA	TRBJ1-1	CASSRGQGPLNTEAFF	TGTGCCAGCAGCCGCGGACAGGGACCCCTGAACACTGAAGCTTTCTTT
TRBV6-5	NA	13	NA	TRBJ1-6	CASSYGADSPLHF	TGTGCCAGCAGTTACGGGGCGGATTCACCCCTCCACTTT
TRBV19	NA	12	once	TRBJ1-5	CASSIDEQPQHF	TGTGCCAGTAGTATAGACGAGCAGCCCCAGCATTTT
TRBV7-2	TRBD1	15	NA	TRBJ1-6	CASSVRDRSNSPLHF	TGTGCCAGCAGCGTCCGGGACAGGAGTAATTCACCCCTCCACTTT
TRBV7-9	NA	15	NA	TRBJ2-2	CASSRGAVGTGELFF	TGTGCCAGCAGCCGGGGGGCGGTTGGCACCGGGGAGCTGTTTTTT
TRBV5-1	TRBD2	15	NA	TRBJ2-1	CASSLVGREYNEQFF	TGCGCCAGCAGCTTGGTCGGGAGGGAATACAATGAGCAGTTCTTC
TRBV18	NA	15	NA	TRBJ1-2	CASSLEPGKGYGYTF	TGTGCCAGCTCACTAGAGCCGGGGAAAGGTTATGGCTACACCTTC
TRBV4-1	TRBD2	15	NA	TRBJ2-1	CASSQDRSGGREQFF	TGCGCCAGCAGCCAAGATCGCAGCGGGGGCCGGGAGCAGTTCTTC
TRBV7-8	TRBD2	17	NA	TRBJ2-3	CASSQGSGLAGLDTQYF	TGTGCCAGCAGCCAAGGCTCCGGACTAGCGGGGTTAGATACGCAGTATTTT
TRBV4-1	TRBD1	17	NA	TRBJ2-4	CASSQSTGGSSKNIQYF	TGCGCCAGCAGCCAATCGACAGGGGGATCGTCCAAAAACATTCAGTACTTC
TRBV2	NA	13	NA	TRBJ2-1	CATALRNYNEQFF	TGTGCCACCGCTCTGAGAAACTACAATGAGCAGTTCTTC
TRBV19	NA	13	NA	TRBJ1-5	CASSIEENQPQHF	TGTGCCAGTAGTATAGAAGAGAATCAGCCCCAGCATTTT
TRBV2	TRBD2	15	NA	TRBJ2-1	CASSGLAGAYNEQFF	TGTGCCAGCAGCGGACTAGCGGGGGCGTACAATGAGCAGTTCTTC
TRBV11-1	TRBD2	15	NA	TRBJ2-1	CASSDLAGGFNEQFF	TGTGCCAGCAGCGACCTAGCGGGGGGGTTTAATGAGCAGTTCTTC
TRBV7-9	NA	15	NA	TRBJ2-1	CASSLATRGENEQFF	TGTGCCAGCAGCTTAGCGACCAGGGGTGAGAATGAGCAGTTCTTC
TRBV5-1	TRBD2	15	NA	TRBJ2-2	CASTQLAGSTGELFF	TGCGCCAGCACCCAACTAGCGGGGAGCACCGGGGAGCTGTTTTTT
TRBV12-2	NA	21	many	TRBJ2-3	CASRLGLGGIADLGSTDTQYF	TGTGCAAGTCGCTTAGGACTAGGAGGGATAGCCGACTTGGGAAGCACAGATACGCAGTATTTT
TRBV28	NA	12	NA	TRBJ1-1	CASMSGPNEAFF	TGTGCCAGTATGAGTGGTCCCAATGAAGCTTTCTTT
TRBV6-1	NA	10	NA	TRBJ1-1	CASGGPEAFF	TGTGCCAGCGGAGGGCCTGAAGCTTTCTTT
TRBV16	NA	13	NA	TRBJ1-2	CASSPRENYGYTF	TGTGCCAGCAGCCCGCGGGAGAACTATGGCTACACCTTC
TRBV19	TRBD1	18	NA	TRBJ1-4	CASSIVFLGQGESEKLFF	TGTGCCAGTAGTATAGTGTTCTTAGGACAGGGCGAGAGTGAAAAACTGTTTTTT
TRBV2	NA	15	once	TRBJ1-1	CASSAFGQQNTEAFF	TGTGCCAGCAGTGCTTTTGGACAACAGAACACTGAAGCTTTCTTT
TRBV25-1	TRBD2	15	NA	TRBJ2-1	CASRAQAGASGEQFF	TGTGCCAGCAGGGCCCAAGCGGGAGCCTCGGGTGAGCAGTTCTTC